The rows below give T cell receptor beta chains drawn from one sample of a study of OX40 agonist ivuxolimab in advanced cancers. Some clones are missing from TCRdb's copy, which holds only in-frame ones; the method was immunoSEQ multiplex PCR. The sample consists of roughly 76,000 clones, roughly nine tenths of them appearing once. The source material was CD4+ or CD8+ T cells sorted from blood, sampled in a trial of the OX40 agonist ivuxolimab. The receptors originated from an adult with an advanced solid tumor such as melanoma, head and neck, liver or kidney cancer. The CDR3 runs from the conserved cysteine through the conserved F or W. Fields, in order: CDR3 length, V gene, D gene, clone size, J gene, CDR3 protein, CDR3 DNA. A D gene is named only where the DNA matches it firmly. Clone sizes are given selectively: once, few, many, or a class where the clone is expanded.

14	TRBV11-2	TRBD1	-	TRBJ1-1	CASSLGQGNTEAFF	TGTGCCAGCAGCTTAGGACAGGGGAACACTGAAGCTTTCTTT
13	TRBV27	-	-	TRBJ2-7	CASSFDPYYEQYF	TGTGCCAGCAGTTTTGACCCCTACTACGAGCAGTACTTC
13	TRBV5-1	-	-	TRBJ2-2	CASSLLATGELFF	TGCGCCAGCAGTTTGCTAGCCACCGGGGAGCTGTTTTTT
16	TRBV7-6	-	-	TRBJ2-5	CASSLVRGHLQETQYF	TGTGCCAGCAGCTTAGTTCGAGGACACCTCCAAGAGACCCAGTACTTC
14	TRBV2	-	once	TRBJ1-5	CASSKGGINQPQHF	TGTGCCAGCAGTAAAGGGGGTATTAATCAGCCCCAGCATTTT
14	TRBV5-1	-	once	TRBJ1-1	CASSSGQLNTEAFF	TGCGCCAGCAGCTCCGGGCAGCTGAACACTGAAGCTTTCTTT
13	TRBV6-6	-	-	TRBJ2-7	CASSDRSGYEQYF	TGTGCCAGCAGTGACCGGTCAGGCTACGAGCAGTACTTC
16	TRBV4-3	-	-	TRBJ1-5	CASSQETGQSGQPQHF	TGCGCCAGCAGCCAAGAGACCGGACAGTCCGGTCAGCCCCAGCATTTT
15	TRBV5-1	TRBD2	-	TRBJ2-7	CASSSMSGSSYEQYF	TGCGCCAGCAGCTCGATGAGCGGGAGCTCCTACGAGCAGTACTTC
13	TRBV19	-	-	TRBJ1-2	CASSFGGRYGYTF	TGTGCCAGTAGCTTCGGGGGACGCTATGGCTACACCTTC
15	TRBV4-3	-	-	TRBJ1-1	CASSLRTGLNTEAFF	TGCGCCAGCAGCCTCCGCACCGGTTTGAACACTGAAGCTTTCTTT
15	TRBV29-1	TRBD2	once	TRBJ2-3	CSVVPSGRGSDTQYF	TGCAGCGTTGTACCTAGCGGGAGAGGGTCAGATACGCAGTATTTT
15	TRBV5-1	TRBD1	-	TRBJ2-3	CASSFETGGRDTQYF	TGCGCCAGCAGCTTTGAAACAGGGGGCAGAGATACGCAGTATTTT
14	TRBV5-1	-	once	TRBJ1-5	CASSPRGGNQPQHF	TGCGCCAGCAGCCCCCGGGGGGGGAATCAGCCCCAGCATTTT
20	TRBV5-8	-	-	TRBJ2-3	CASPQSWGREGSSSTDTQYF	TGTGCCAGCCCCCAATCCTGGGGTAGGGAAGGTAGTTCTAGCACAGATACGCAGTATTTT
12	TRBV5-1	TRBD2	-	TRBJ2-1	CASSSGRNEQFF	TGCGCCAGCTCGAGCGGGAGGAATGAGCAGTTCTTC
14	TRBV7-9	TRBD1	-	TRBJ1-1	CASSLQGAKGEAFF	TGTGCCAGCAGCTTACAGGGGGCTAAGGGTGAAGCTTTCTTT
15	TRBV10-3	-	few	TRBJ2-7	CAISLDLQSSYEQYF	TGTGCCATCAGCCTGGACCTCCAGAGCTCCTACGAGCAGTACTTC
15	TRBV6-5	TRBD1	-	TRBJ1-6	CASSYTGTGNSPLHF	TGTGCCAGCAGTTACACCGGGACAGGGAATTCACCCCTCCACTTT
14	TRBV7-2	TRBD1	-	TRBJ1-2	CASSPHRGNYGYTF	TGTGCCAGCAGCCCCCACAGGGGAAACTATGGCTACACCTTC
12	TRBV6-1	-	-	TRBJ1-2	CATTIVISGYTF	TGTGCCACCACGATCGTGATCTCCGGCTACACCTTC
14	TRBV7-2	-	-	TRBJ2-7	CASSPLQGTYEQYF	TGTGCCAGCAGCCCCCTGCAGGGCACCTACGAGCAGTACTTC
16	TRBV11-2	TRBD2	-	TRBJ2-3	CASSLGASGRTDTQYF	TGTGCCAGCAGCTTAGGGGCTAGCGGGAGAACGGATACGCAGTATTTT
19	TRBV2	TRBD2	-	TRBJ2-3	CASSLITERLAASTDTQYF	TGTGCCAGCAGCTTAATTACAGAGCGACTAGCGGCTAGCACAGATACGCAGTATTTT
13	TRBV2	-	-	TRBJ2-7	CASSGLAIGEQYF	TGTGCCAGCAGTGGGCTAGCGATCGGCGAGCAGTACTTC
15	TRBV28	-	-	TRBJ2-7	CASSLSGRGSYEQYF	TGTGCCAGCAGTTTATCCGGCAGGGGTAGCTACGAGCAGTACTTC
13	TRBV27	TRBD1	-	TRBJ1-2	CASSFTRGYGYTF	TGTGCCAGCAGTTTTACCAGGGGGTATGGCTACACCTTC
13	TRBV2	-	-	TRBJ1-1	CASSDSMNTEAFF	TGTGCCAGCAGTGACAGCATGAACACTGAAGCTTTCTTT
15	TRBV28	TRBD1	-	TRBJ1-2	CASISGQGVGYGYTF	TGTGCCAGCATTTCAGGTCAGGGGGTAGGATATGGCTACACCTTC
15	TRBV5-1	TRBD2	-	TRBJ2-2	CASSLPSGNTGELFF	TGCGCCAGCAGCTTGCCTAGCGGTAACACCGGGGAGCTGTTTTTT
15	TRBV18	TRBD1	-	TRBJ2-2	CASSPGQVNVGELFF	TGTGCCAGCTCACCGGGACAGGTCAATGTCGGGGAGCTGTTTTTT
14	TRBV7-2	-	-	TRBJ2-7	CASSSPESLYEQYF	TGTGCCAGCAGTTCCCCCGAGTCGCTCTACGAGCAGTACTTC
16	TRBV28	TRBD2	-	TRBJ2-3	CASTPWGAGASDTQYF	TGTGCCAGCACCCCATGGGGAGCGGGAGCCTCAGATACGCAGTATTTT
13	TRBV11-3	TRBD2	-	TRBJ2-7	CASSSTRGVEQYF	TGTGCCAGCAGCTCTACCCGGGGGGTCGAGCAGTACTTC
14	TRBV21-1	-	-	TRBJ2-5	CASSKRTAVGTQYF	TGTGCCAGCAGCAAACGGACGGCGGTGGGGACCCAGTACTTC
14	TRBV18	-	-	TRBJ2-3	CASSPRDSSDTQYF	TGTGCCAGCTCACCACGGGACTCCTCAGATACGCAGTATTTT
15	TRBV4-2	-	-	TRBJ1-4	CASSQAGAGAEKLFF	TGTGCCAGCAGCCAAGCGGGGGCAGGGGCTGAAAAACTGTTTTTT
15	TRBV30	-	-	TRBJ2-4	CAWSRDFGSKNIQYF	TGTGCCTGGAGCCGCGACTTTGGATCCAAAAACATTCAGTACTTC
15	TRBV6-5	-	-	TRBJ2-5	CASSYIGQASETQYF	TGTGCCAGCAGTTACATAGGACAAGCATCAGAGACCCAGTACTTC
14	TRBV5-1	-	-	TRBJ1-1	CASSPAGVITEAFF	TGCGCCAGCAGCCCGGCAGGGGTTATCACTGAAGCTTTCTTT
16	TRBV28	TRBD2	-	TRBJ2-7	CASSSTSGRGWDEQYF	TGTGCCAGCAGCTCGACTAGCGGGAGAGGCTGGGACGAGCAGTACTTC
13	TRBV6-5	-	-	TRBJ1-2	CASSPDSLYGYTF	TGTGCCAGCAGTCCGGACAGCCTCTATGGCTACACCTTC
13	TRBV6-5	-	-	TRBJ1-5	CASSTQTGQPQHF	TGTGCCAGCAGTACCCAAACAGGTCAGCCCCAGCATTTT
14	TRBV19	-	-	TRBJ1-5	CASSRENSNQPQHF	TGTGCCAGTAGCAGAGAGAATAGCAATCAGCCCCAGCATTTT
17	TRBV4-1	-	-	TRBJ1-4	CASSPLKEGRANEKLFF	TGCGCCAGCAGCCCTTTAAAGGAAGGGAGGGCTAATGAAAAACTGTTTTTT
15	TRBV7-9	TRBD1	-	TRBJ1-1	CASSLGGTANTEAFF	TGTGCCAGCAGCTTAGGGGGGACAGCGAACACTGAAGCTTTCTTT